Below are 6 T cell receptor beta chains sequenced from a single sample in a study of blood T cell repertoires in COVID-19. Sequencing was performed with immunoSEQ multiplex PCR; in TCRdb, only in-frame clones are kept and a portion is missing. In the table there are a few hundred thousand clones, around 80% of which are singletons. Sequenced sample: PBMCs or T cells enriched from blood (not recorded which). Receptors were obtained from a man aged 25-45 years with acute COVID-19.

This rearrangement joins TRBV6-5 to TRBJ1-1, with 9 nucleotides matching TRBD1. The trim removed 1 base at V and 4 bases at J, leaving 7 bases unmatched. CDR3 size: 16 residues. The V gene's germline CDR1 is MNHEY and CDR2 SVGAGI. The CDR3 DNA reads as TGTGCCAGCAGTTACTGGGACAGGGCGTTGCCCACTGAAGCTTTCTTT. Amino acids: CASSYWDRALPTEAFF.

The J gene is TRBJ1-1, the V gene TRBV19; D call uncertain. V lost 5 bases to trimming and J lost 1 base, with 8 bases between them. CDR1 LNHDA and CDR2 SQIVND come from the germline V gene (reference sequence). The CDR3 length is 13 residues. The CDR3 sequence is CASSVVANTEAFF. CDR3 nucleotide sequence: TGTGCCAGTAGTGTTGTGGCGAACACTGAAGCTTTCTTT.

This clone appeared once. The rearrangement links TRBV2 to TRBJ1-1; 7 bases fit TRBD1. CDR1 and CDR2 from the germline V gene are SNHLY and FYNNEI. The CDR3 runs to 14 residues. Unmatched junction bases numbered 9, after V lost 4 bases and J lost 7 bases. CDR3 loop: CASSAYRGTLEAFF. For the CDR3, the DNA is TGTGCCAGCAGTGCGTACAGGGGTACCCTTGAAGCTTTCTTT.

This chain joins TRBV3-1 (or the pseudogene TRBV3-2) and TRBJ1-2, with unresolved D. CDR3 length: 12 residues. Trimming took 0 bases from V and 13 from J, leaving 12 bases between them. Germline V gives CDR1 LGHDT, CDR2 YNNKEL (reference sequence). The CDR3 is CASSQDLSLATF. DNA for the CDR3: TGTGCCAGCAGCCAAGATCTTAGCCTAGCCACCTTC.

The chain is built from TRBV2 and TRBJ2-5; 10 bases agree with TRBD2. The V segment lost 7 bases and the J segment 1 base; nucleotides outside the gene matches: 6. CDR1 SNHLY and CDR2 FYNNEI come from the germline V gene. The CDR3 contains 15 residues. CDR3 sequence: CASTRTSGVQETQYF. The CDR3 DNA follows: TGTGCCAGCACCCGAACTAGCGGGGTCCAAGAGACCCAGTACTTC. The full variable domain, completed using reference TRBV2 and TRBJ2-5, is EPEVTQTPSHQVTQMGQEVILRCVPISNHLYFYWYRQILGQKVEFLVSFYNNEISEKSEIFDDQFSVERPDGSNFTLKIRSTKLEDSAMYFCASTRTSGVQETQYFGPGTRLLVL.

The chain has TRBV7-6 and TRBJ2-3, with D unclear. Germline CDR1 SGHVS, CDR2 FNYEAQ. The V end lost 4 bases, the J end lost 4 bases, and 9 bases lay between the germline ends. The CDR3 runs 13 residues. The CDR3 loop is CASSSREADTQYF. DNA of the CDR3: TGTGCCAGCAGCTCTAGAGAGGCAGATACGCAGTATTTT.